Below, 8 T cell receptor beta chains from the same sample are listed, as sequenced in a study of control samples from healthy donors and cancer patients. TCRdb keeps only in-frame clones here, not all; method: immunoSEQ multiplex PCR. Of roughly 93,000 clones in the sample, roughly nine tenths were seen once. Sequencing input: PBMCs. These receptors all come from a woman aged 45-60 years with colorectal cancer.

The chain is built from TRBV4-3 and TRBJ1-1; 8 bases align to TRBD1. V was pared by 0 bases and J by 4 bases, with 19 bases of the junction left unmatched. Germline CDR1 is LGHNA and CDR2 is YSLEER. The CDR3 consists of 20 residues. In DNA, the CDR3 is TGCGCCAGCAGCCAAGACGGCGTTGTAACTACAGGGGGAAGGAGCACTGAAGCTTTCTTT. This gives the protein CASSQDGVVTTGGRSTEAFF.

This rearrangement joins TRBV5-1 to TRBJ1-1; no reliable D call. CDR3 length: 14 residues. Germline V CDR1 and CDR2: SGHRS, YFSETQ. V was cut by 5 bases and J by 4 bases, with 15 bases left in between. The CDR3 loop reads CASRLTIGGTEAFF. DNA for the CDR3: TGCGCCAGCAGGCTCACCATCGGCGGCACTGAAGCTTTCTTT.

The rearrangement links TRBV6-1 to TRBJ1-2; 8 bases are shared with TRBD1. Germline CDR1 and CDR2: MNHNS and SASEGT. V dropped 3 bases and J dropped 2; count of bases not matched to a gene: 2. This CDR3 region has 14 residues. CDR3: CASSERQGNYGYTF. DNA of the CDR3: TGTGCCAGCAGTGAGAGACAGGGGAACTATGGCTACACCTTC.

CDR3 protein: CASSLGQNQPQHF. The CDR3 coding sequence is TGTGCCAGCAGCTTGGGGCAAAATCAGCCCCAGCATTTT. J is TRBJ1-5 and V is TRBV5-6; D remains unclear. CDR3 length: 13 amino acids. V gave up 0 bases and J gave up 4 bases, with 5 bases separating them. Germline assignment: CDR1 SGHDT and CDR2 YYEEEE.

The CDR3 bases are TGTGCCAGCAGCTTAGGTCTAGCGGGGGATGAGCAGTTCTTC. Translating it yields CASSLGLAGDEQFF. The chain recombines TRBV7-3 with TRBJ2-1; 10 nucleotides line up with TRBD2. The CDR3 runs 14 residues. V lost 2 bases to trimming and J lost 8 bases; unmatched junction nucleotides: 3. The germline V gene has CDR1 SGHTA and CDR2 FQGTGA.

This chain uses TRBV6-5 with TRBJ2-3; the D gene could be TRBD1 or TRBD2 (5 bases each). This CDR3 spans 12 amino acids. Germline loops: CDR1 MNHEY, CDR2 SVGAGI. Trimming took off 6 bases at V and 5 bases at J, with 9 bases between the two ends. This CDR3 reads CASSSRGDTQYF. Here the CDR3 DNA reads TGTGCCAGCAGCTCGAGGGGAGATACGCAGTATTTT.

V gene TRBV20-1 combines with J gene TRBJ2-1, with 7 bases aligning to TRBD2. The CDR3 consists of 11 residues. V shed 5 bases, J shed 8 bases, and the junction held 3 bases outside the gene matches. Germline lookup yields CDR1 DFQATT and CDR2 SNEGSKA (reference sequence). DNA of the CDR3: TGCAGTGCTCTAGGGAGGGATGAGCAGTTCTTC. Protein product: CSALGRDEQFF.

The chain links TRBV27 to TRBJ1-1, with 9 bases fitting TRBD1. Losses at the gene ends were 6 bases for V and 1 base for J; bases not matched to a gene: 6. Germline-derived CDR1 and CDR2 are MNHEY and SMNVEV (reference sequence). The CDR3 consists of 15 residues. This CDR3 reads CASSAQDRGNTEAFF. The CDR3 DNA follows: TGTGCCAGCAGCGCCCAGGACAGGGGGAACACTGAAGCTTTCTTT.